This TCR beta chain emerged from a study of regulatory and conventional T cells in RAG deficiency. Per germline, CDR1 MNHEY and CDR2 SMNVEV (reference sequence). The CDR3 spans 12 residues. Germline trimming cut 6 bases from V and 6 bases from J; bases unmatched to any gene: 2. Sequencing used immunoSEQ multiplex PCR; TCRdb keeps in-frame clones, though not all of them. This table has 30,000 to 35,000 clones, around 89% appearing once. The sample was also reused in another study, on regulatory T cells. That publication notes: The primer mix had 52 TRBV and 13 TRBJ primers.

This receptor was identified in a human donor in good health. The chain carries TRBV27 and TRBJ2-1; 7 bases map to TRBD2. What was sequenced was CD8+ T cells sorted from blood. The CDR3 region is CASRSGGNEQFF. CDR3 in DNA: TGTGCCAGCAGGTCGGGAGGCAATGAGCAGTTCTTC.